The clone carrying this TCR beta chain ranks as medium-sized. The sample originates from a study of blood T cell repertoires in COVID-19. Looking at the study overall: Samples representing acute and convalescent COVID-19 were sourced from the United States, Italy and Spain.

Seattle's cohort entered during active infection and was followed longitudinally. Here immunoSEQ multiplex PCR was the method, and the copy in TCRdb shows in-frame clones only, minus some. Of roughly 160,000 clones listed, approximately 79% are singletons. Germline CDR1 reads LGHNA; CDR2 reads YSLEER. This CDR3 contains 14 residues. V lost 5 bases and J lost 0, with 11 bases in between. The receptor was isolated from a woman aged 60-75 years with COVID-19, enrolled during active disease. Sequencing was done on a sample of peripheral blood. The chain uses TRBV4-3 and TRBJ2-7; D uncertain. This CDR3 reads CASSCCPCSYEQYF. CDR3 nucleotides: TGCGCCAGCAGCTGTTGTCCCTGCTCCTACGAGCAGTACTTC.